The source of this T cell receptor beta chain is a study of blood T cells in healthy people across ages. The V end lost 1 base, the J end lost 14 bases, and 10 bases lay between the germline ends. The germline V gene encodes CDR1 SGHTA and CDR2 FQGNSA. The length of the CDR3 is 11 residues. This clonotype was seen a handful of times. Next came a second PCR, run for roughly 7 to 12 cycles, which used a sample-barcoded 5' primer along with a J-beta primer mix. From the 5' RACE reads, TCRdb called clonotypes with MiXCR, one entry per CDR3 protein. The data show 700,000 or so distinct CDR3 sequences, 22% seen once.

The chain employs TRBV7-2 and TRBJ2-3; D is undetermined. The receptor comes from a man in his sixties or seventies in good health. Sequenced material: blood. CDR3 in DNA: TGTGCCAGCAGCTTAGGTAAACTAAGGTATTTT. Encoded protein: CASSLGKLRYF. Full variable domain (remainder filled in from reference TRBV7-2 and TRBJ2-3): GAGVSQSPSNKVTEKGKDVELRCDPISGHTALYWYRQSLGQGLEFLIYFQGNSAPDKSGLPSDRFSAERTGGSVSTLTIQRTQQEDSAVYLCASSLGKLRYFGPGTRLTVL.